The present entry profiles one T cell receptor (beta chain) with its context. What it recognizes is unknown. This record belongs to a study of PD-1 blockade in classical Hodgkin lymphoma. The wider study: Nivolumab was administered to patients intravenously at 3 mg/kg every 2 weeks.

CDR1 SNHLY and CDR2 FYNNEI come from the germline V gene. CDR3 length equals 17 residues. V shed 6 bases and J shed 3 bases, with 21 bases lying between them. The protocol was immunoSEQ multiplex PCR, while the TCRdb copy is restricted to in-frame clones and leaves out a portion. The sample consists of some 8,900 clones, around 81% of them appearing once. Relapse was seen in all patients after autologous stem cell transplantation, and brentuximab vedotin exposure was variable. The authors purified CD4+ T cells from thawed PBMCs by magnetic negative selection. Study results and limitations: Patients newly diagnosed and complete responders had comparable baseline diversity. CD4+ TCR diversity climbed significantly by C4D1, unlike CD8+ TCR diversity.

The chain carries TRBV2 and TRBJ1-5; D may be TRBD1 (5 bases). This clonotype was sampled from a human donor with classical Hodgkin lymphoma. The source was CD4+ T cells from blood, collected at baseline. CDR3 nucleotide sequence: TGTGCCAGCAGCTCCCTCGGGGGGGTGGCGGACAATCAGCCCCAGCATTTT. Protein product: CASSSLGGVADNQPQHF.